This T cell receptor beta chain was documented in a study of T cell changes during pregnancy in multiple sclerosis. Using immunoSEQ multiplex PCR, the repertoire was profiled, and TCRdb retains in-frame clones only, with some absent. The table lists about 70,000 clones, approximately 94% of them singletons. Germline V gene sequence: CDR1 MNHNS, CDR2 SASEGT. The V and J ends lost 2 bases and 4 bases respectively, with 6 bases between them. This CDR3 has 13 amino acids. This sequence joins TRBV6-1 and TRBJ2-1; maybe TRBD2 (5 bases). Material: peripheral blood, obtained in the third trimester of pregnancy. This sequence originates from a female donor with multiple sclerosis, enrolled in a pregnancy study. This CDR3 is CASSERGYNEQFF. The CDR3 DNA is TGTGCCAGCAGTGAACGGGGTTACAATGAGCAGTTCTTC.